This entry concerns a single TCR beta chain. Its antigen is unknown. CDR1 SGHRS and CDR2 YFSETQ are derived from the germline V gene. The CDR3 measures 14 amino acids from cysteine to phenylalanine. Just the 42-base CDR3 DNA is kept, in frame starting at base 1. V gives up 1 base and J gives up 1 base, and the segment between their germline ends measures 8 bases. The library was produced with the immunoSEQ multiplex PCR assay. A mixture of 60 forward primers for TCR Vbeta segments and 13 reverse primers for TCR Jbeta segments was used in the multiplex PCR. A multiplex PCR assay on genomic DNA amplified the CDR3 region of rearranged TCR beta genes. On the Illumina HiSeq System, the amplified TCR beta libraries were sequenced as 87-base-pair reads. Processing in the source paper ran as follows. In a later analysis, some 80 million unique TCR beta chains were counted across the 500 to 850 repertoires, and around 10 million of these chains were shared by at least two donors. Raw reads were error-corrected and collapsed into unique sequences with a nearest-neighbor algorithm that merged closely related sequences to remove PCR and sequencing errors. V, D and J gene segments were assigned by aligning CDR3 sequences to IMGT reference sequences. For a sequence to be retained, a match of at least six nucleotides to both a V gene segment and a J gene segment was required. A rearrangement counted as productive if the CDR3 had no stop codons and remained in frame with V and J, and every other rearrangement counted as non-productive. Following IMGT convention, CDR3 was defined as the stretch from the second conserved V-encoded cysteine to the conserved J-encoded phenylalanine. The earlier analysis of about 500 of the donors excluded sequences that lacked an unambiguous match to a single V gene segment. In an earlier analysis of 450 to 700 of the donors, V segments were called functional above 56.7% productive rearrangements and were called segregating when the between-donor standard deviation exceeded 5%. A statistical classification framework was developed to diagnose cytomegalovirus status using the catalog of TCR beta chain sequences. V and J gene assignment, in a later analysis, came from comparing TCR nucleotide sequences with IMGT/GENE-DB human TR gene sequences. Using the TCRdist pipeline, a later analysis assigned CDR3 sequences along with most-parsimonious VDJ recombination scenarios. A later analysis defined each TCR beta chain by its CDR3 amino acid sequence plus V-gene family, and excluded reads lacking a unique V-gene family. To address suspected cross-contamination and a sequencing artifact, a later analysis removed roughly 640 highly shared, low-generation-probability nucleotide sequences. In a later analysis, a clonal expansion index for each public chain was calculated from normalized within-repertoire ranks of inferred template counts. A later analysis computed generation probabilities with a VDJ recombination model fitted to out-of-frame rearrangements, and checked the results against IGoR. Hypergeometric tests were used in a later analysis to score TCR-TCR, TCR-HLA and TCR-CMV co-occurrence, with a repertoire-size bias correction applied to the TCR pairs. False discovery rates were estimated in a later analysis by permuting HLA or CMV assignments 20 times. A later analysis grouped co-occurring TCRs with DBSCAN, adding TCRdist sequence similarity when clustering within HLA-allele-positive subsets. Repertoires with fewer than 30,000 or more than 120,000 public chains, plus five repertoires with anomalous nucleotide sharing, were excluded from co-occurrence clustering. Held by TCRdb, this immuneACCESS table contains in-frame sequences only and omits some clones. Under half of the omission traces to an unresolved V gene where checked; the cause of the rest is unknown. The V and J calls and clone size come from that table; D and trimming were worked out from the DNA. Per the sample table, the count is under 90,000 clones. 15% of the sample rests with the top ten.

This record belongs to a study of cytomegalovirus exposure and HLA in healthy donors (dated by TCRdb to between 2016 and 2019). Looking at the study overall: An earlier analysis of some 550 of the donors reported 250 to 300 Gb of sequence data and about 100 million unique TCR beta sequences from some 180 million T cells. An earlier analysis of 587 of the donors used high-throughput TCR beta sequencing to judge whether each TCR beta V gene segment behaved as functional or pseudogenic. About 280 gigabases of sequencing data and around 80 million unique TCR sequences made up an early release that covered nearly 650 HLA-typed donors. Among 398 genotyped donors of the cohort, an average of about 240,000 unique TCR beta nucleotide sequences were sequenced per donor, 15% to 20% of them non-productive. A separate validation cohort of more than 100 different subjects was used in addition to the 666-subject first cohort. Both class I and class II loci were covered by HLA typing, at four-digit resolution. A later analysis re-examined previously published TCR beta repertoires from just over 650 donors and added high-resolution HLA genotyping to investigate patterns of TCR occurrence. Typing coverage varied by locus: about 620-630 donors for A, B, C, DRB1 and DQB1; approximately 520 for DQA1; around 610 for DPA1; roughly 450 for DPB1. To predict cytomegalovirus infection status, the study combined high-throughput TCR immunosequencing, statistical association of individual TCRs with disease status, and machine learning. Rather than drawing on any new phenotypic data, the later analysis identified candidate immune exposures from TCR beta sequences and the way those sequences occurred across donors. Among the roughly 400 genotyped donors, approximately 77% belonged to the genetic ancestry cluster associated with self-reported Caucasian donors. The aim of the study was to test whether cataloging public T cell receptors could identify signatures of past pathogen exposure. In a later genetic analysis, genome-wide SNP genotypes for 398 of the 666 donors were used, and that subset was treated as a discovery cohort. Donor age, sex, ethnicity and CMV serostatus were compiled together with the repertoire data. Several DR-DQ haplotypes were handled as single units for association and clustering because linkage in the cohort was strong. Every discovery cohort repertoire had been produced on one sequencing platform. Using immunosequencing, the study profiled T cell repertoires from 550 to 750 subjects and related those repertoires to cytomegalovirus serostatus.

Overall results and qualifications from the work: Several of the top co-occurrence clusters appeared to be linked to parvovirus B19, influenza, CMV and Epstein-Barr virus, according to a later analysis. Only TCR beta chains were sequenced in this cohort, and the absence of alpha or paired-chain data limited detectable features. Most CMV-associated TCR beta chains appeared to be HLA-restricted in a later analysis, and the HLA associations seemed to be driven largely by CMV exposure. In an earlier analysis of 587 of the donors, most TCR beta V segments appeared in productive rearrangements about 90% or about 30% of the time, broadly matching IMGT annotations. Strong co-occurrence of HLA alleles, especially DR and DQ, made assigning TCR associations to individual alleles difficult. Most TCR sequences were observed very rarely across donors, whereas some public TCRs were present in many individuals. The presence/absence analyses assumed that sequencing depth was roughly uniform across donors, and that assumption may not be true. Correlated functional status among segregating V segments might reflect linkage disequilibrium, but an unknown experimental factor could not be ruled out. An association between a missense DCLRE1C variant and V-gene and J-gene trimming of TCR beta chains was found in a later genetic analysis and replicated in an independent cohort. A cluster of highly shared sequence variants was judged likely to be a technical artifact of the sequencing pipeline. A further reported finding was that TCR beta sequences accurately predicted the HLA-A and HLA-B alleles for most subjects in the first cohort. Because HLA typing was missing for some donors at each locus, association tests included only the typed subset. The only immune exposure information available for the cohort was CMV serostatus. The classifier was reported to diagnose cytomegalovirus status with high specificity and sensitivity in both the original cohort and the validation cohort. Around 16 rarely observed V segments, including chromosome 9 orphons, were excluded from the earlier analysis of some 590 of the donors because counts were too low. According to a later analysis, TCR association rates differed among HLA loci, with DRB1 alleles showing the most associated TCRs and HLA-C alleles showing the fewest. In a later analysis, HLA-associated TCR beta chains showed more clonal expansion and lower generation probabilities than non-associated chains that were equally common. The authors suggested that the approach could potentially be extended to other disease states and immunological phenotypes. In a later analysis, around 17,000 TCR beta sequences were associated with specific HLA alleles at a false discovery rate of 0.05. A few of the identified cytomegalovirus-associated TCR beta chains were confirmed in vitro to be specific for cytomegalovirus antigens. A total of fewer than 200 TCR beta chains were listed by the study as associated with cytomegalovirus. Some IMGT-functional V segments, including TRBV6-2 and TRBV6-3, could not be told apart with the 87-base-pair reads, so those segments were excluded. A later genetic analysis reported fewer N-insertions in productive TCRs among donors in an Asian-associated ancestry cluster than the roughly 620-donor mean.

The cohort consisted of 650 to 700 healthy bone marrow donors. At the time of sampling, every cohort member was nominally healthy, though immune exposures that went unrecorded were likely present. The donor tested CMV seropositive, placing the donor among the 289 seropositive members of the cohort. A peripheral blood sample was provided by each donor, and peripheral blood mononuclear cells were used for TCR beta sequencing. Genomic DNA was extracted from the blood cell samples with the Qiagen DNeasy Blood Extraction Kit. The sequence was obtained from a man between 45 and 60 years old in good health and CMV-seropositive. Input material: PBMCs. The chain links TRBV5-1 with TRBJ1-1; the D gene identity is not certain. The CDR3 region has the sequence CASSLSPGNTEAFF. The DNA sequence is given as TGCGCCAGCAGCTTGTCTCCGGGGAACACTGAAGCTTTCTTT.